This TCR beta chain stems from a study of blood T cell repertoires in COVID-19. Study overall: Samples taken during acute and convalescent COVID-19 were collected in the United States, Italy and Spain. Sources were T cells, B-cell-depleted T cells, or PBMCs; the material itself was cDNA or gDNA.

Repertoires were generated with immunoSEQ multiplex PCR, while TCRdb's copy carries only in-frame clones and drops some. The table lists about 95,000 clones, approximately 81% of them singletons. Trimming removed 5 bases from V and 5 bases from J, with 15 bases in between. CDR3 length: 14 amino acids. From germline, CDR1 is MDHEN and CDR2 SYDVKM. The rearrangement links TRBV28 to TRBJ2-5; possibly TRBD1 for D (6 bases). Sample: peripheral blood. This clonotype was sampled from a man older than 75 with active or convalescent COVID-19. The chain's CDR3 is CASSLAGELETQYF. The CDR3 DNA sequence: TGTGCCAGCAGTCTCGCAGGGGAATTGGAGACCCAGTACTTC.